The 9 T cell receptor beta chains listed next were all sequenced from one sample in a study of control samples from healthy donors and cancer patients. Measured with immunoSEQ multiplex PCR; TCRdb has only the in-frame clones, and not every one. The sample yields approximately 170,000 clones, more than 85% seen once. Sequences were obtained from blood. These receptors were obtained from a woman aged 25 to 39 in good health.

The chain has TRBV14 and TRBJ2-2, with 11 positions matching TRBD2. The CDR3 has 18 residues. Germline V gives CDR1 SGHDN, CDR2 FVKESK. J was trimmed by 5 bases and V by 4 bases; bases with no gene match: 12. The CDR3 protein is CASSRQLLAGVRTGELFF. The CDR3 DNA sequence: TGTGCCAGCAGCCGCCAATTACTAGCGGGAGTTCGGACCGGGGAGCTGTTTTTT.

This chain connects TRBV6-5 to TRBJ1-3; D ambiguous. V was pared by 6 bases and J by 0 bases, with 9 bases between. CDR1 MNHEY and CDR2 SVGAGI come from the germline V gene. The CDR3 loop spans 14 amino acids. The CDR3 nucleotides are TGTGCCAGCAGAAAACTGGGCTCTGGAAACACCATATATTTT. Protein sequence: CASRKLGSGNTIYF.

The chain employs TRBV9 and TRBJ2-1; D is undetermined. V was pared by 0 bases and J by 5 bases, with 3 bases between. Looked up from germline, CDR1 is SGDLS and CDR2 is YYNGEE. CDR3 length: 12 amino acids. CDR3 sequence reads: CASSVVHNEQFF. CDR3 DNA: TGTGCCAGCAGCGTAGTTCACAATGAGCAGTTCTTC.

The rearrangement links TRBV5-8 to TRBJ1-5; no reliable D call. This CDR3 is 15 amino acids long. Trimming took 0 bases from V and 7 from J, leaving 14 bases between them. In germline, CDR1 is SGHTS, CDR2 YDEGEE. CDR3 region: CASSLDLSYGQPQHF. CDR3 nucleotide sequence: TGTGCCAGCAGCTTGGATTTATCCTACGGACAGCCCCAGCATTTT.

The V and J genes are TRBV28 and TRBJ1-1, with TRBD1 as a possible D gene (5 bases). V dropped 3 bases and J dropped 4 bases, with 15 bases sitting between them. CDR1 is MDHEN and CDR2 is SYDVKM in the germline V gene. There are 15 residues in the CDR3. CDR3 coding DNA: TGTGCCAGCAGTTTCCGGGGCACCCGGGGCACTGAAGCTTTCTTT. The encoded protein is CASSFRGTRGTEAFF.

There are a few counts of this clone. The genes are TRBV3-1 (or the pseudogene TRBV3-2) and TRBJ1-1; 8 bases match TRBD1. This CDR3 spans 18 amino acids. J gave up 1 base and V 0 bases, and 10 bases lay outside the gene matches. Per germline, CDR1 LGHDT and CDR2 YNNKEL (reference sequence). In DNA form, the CDR3 reads TGTGCCAGCAGCCAAGATTATGGGGCAGGGGGCCCGAACACTGAAGCTTTCTTT. Translation: CASSQDYGAGGPNTEAFF.

This chain links TRBV12-5 with TRBJ2-7; weak D call: TRBD1 (6 bases). Trimming pared 7 bases from V and 2 bases from J, leaving 15 bases between. This CDR3 is built from 14 residues. Per germline, CDR1 LGHNT and CDR2 FRNRAP. The CDR3 here is CASDPSQGPYEQYF. The CDR3 DNA sequence: TGTGCTAGTGACCCCTCCCAGGGGCCCTACGAGCAGTACTTC.

DNA of the CDR3: TGTGCCAGCAGCTTTAGCCCGGGGGGCCTGATGAACACTGAAGCTTTCTTT. Translating gives CASSFSPGGLMNTEAFF. The gene calls are TRBV7-8 and TRBJ1-1, with a possible D match to TRBD1 (6 bases). V dropped 3 bases and J dropped 0 bases, with 17 bases sitting between them. CDR3 length: 17 residues. Per the germline V gene, CDR1 is SGHVS and CDR2 is FQNEAQ.

The rearrangement links TRBV6-5 to TRBJ1-1; TRBD1 might be the D (5 bases). The CDR3 is made up of 13 amino acids. V lost 5 bases and J 3 bases, leaving 10 bases between the germline ends. Germline V lookup: CDR1 MNHEY, CDR2 SVGAGI. The CDR3 DNA reads TGTGCCAGCAGTCTCGACAGCTACACTGAAGCTTTCTTT. This encodes CASSLDSYTEAFF.